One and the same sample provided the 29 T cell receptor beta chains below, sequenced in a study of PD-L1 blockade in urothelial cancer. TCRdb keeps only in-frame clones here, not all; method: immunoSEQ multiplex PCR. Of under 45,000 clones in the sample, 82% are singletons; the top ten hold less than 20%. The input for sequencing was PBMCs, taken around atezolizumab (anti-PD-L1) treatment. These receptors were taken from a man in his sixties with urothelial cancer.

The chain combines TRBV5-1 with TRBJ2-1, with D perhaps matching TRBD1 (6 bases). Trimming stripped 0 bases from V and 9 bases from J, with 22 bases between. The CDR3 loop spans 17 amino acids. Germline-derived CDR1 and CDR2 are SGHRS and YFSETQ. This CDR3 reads CASSLGGSQQGIGEQFF. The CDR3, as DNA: TGCGCCAGCAGCTTGGGTGGGAGCCAACAGGGTATAGGTGAGCAGTTCTTC.

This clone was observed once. CDR3 DNA sequence: TGTGCCAGCAGCTTCGGGGGAAACACAGATACGCAGTATTTT. It translates to CASSFGGNTDTQYF. V usage is TRBV11-3 and J usage is TRBJ2-3, with a possible D match to TRBD2 (6 bases). The V end was cut by 3 bases, the J end by 2 bases, with 9 bases between. This CDR3 is built from 14 residues. From germline, CDR1 is SGHNT and CDR2 YENEEA.

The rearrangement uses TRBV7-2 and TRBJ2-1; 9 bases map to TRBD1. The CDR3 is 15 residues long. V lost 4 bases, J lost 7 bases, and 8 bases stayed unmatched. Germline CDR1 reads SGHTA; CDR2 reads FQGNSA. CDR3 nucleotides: TGTGCCAGCAGCTACGACAGGGGGATAGGGAATGAGCAGTTCTTC. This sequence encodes CASSYDRGIGNEQFF.

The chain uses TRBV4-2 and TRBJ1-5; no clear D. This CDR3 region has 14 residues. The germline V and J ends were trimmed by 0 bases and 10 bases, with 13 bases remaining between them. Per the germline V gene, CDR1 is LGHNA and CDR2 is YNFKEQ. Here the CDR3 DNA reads TGTGCCAGCAGCCAAGATCTTCGGGTAAGCCCCCAGCATTTT. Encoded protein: CASSQDLRVSPQHF.

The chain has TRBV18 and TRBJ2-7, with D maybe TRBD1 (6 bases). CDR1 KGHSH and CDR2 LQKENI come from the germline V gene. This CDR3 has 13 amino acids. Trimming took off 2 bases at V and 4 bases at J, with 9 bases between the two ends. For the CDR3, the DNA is TGTGCCAGCTCACCAATGGACAGATACGAGCAGTACTTC. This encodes CASSPMDRYEQYF. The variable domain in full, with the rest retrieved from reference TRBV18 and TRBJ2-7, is NAGVMQNPRHLVRRRGQEARLRCSPMKGHSHVYWYRQLPEEGLKFMVYLQKENIIDESGMPKERFSAEFPKEGPSILRIQQVVRGDSAAYFCASSPMDRYEQYFGPGTRLTVT.

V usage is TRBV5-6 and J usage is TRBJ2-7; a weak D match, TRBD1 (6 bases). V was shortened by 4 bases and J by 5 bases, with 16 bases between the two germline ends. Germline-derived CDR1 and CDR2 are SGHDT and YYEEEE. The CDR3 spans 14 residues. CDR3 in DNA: TGTGCCAGCAGCCAAGGCTTGACAGGCCACGAGCAGTACTTC. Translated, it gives CASSQGLTGHEQYF.

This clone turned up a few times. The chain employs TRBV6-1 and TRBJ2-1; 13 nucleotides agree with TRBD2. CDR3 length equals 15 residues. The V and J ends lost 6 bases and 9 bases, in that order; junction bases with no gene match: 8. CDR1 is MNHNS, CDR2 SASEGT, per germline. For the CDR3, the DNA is TGTGCCAGCAGGGGTACTAGCGGGGGGGCCTTTGAGCAGTTCTTC. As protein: CASRGTSGGAFEQFF.

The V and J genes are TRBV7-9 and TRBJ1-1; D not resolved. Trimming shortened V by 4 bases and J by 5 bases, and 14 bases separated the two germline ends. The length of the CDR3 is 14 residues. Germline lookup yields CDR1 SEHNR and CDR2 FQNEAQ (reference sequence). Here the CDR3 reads CASSSGFLETEAFF. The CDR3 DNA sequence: TGTGCCAGCAGCTCCGGTTTTCTGGAGACTGAAGCTTTCTTT.

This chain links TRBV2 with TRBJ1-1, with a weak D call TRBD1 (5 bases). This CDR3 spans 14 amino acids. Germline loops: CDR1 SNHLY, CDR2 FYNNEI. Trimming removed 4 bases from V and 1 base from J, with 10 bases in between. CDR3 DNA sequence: TGTGCCAGCAGTGTGGGCAGGGCGAACACTGAAGCTTTCTTT. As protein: CASSVGRANTEAFF.

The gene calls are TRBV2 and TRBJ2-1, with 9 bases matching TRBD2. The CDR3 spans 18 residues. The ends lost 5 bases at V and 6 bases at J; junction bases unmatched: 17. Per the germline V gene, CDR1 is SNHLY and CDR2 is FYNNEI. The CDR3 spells CASSLPRTSVALGNEQFF. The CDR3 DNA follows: TGTGCCAGCAGTCTACCAAGGACTAGCGTGGCTTTGGGCAATGAGCAGTTCTTC.

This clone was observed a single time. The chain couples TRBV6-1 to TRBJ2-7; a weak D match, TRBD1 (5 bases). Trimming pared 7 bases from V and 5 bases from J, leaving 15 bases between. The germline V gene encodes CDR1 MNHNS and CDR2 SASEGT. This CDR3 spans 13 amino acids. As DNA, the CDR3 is TGTGCCAGCAAGGCGACAGACAGCCACGAGCAGTACTTC. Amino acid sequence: CASKATDSHEQYF.

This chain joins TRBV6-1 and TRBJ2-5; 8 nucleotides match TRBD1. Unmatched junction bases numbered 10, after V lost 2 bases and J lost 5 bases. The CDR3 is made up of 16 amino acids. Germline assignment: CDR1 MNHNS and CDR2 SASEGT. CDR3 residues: CASSEWGRGRRETQYF. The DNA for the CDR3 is TGTGCCAGCAGTGAATGGGGCAGGGGGCGCAGGGAGACCCAGTACTTC.

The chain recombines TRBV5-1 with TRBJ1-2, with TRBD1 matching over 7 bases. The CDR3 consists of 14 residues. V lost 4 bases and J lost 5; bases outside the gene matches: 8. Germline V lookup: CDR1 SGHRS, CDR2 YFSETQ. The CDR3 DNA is TGCGCCAGCAGCCCTGGACAGGTGGGGTATGGCTACACCTTC. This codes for CASSPGQVGYGYTF.

The CDR3 nucleotides are TGTGCCAGCATAAGAGACTGGAACAATGAGCAGTTCTTC. It is translated as CASIRDWNNEQFF. The rearrangement joins TRBV6-6 to TRBJ2-1; D remains unclear. The ends were cut back, 7 bases at V and 5 bases at J, with 12 bases in the middle. There are 13 residues in the CDR3. The V gene's germline CDR1 is MNHNY and CDR2 SVGAGI (reference sequence).

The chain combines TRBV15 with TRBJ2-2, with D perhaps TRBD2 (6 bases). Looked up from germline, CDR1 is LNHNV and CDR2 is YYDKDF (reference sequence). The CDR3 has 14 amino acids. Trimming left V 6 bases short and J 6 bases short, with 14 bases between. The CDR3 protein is CATRDGREAGELFF. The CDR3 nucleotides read TGTGCCACCAGGGACGGAAGGGAGGCCGGGGAGCTGTTTTTT.

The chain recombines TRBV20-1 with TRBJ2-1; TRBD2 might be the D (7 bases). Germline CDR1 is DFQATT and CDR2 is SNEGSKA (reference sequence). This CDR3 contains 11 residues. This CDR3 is CGGAADNEQFF. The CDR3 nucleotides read TGCGGGGGGGCCGCGGACAATGAGCAGTTCTTC.

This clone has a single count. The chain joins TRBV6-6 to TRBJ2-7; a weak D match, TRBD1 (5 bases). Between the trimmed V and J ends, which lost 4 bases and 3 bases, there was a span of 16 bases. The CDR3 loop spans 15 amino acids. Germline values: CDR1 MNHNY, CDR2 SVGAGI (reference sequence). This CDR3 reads CASSFRQNLDYEQYF. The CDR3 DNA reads TGTGCCAGCAGTTTTAGACAGAACCTTGACTACGAGCAGTACTTC.

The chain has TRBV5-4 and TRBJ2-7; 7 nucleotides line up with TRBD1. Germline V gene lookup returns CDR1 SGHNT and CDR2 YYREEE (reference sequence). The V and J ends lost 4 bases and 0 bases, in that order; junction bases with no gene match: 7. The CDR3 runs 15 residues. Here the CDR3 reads CASSPQGVSSYEQYF. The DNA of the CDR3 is TGTGCCAGCAGCCCCCAGGGGGTGAGCTCCTACGAGCAGTACTTC. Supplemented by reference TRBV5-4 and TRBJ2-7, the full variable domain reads ETGVTQSPTHLIKTRGQQVTLRCSSQSGHNTVSWYQQALGQGPQFIFQYYREEENGRGNFPPRFSGLQFPNYSSELNVNALELDDSALYLCASSPQGVSSYEQYFGPGTRLTVT.

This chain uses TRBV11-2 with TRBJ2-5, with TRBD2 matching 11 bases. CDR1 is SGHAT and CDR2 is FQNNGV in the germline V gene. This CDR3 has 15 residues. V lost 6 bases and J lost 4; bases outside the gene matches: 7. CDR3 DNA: TGTGCCAGCAGACTAGCGGGGGTCCAGGGAGAGACCCAGTACTTC. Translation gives CASRLAGVQGETQYF. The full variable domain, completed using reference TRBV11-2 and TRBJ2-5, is EAGVAQSPRYKIIEKRQSVAFWCNPISGHATLYWYQQILGQGPKLLIQFQNNGVVDDSQLPKDRFSAERLKGVDSTLKIQPAKLEDSAVYLCASRLAGVQGETQYFGPGTRLLVL.

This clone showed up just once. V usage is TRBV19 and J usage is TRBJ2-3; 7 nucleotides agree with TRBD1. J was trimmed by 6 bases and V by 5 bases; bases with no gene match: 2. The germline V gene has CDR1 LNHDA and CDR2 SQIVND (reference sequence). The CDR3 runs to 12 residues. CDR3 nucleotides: TGTGCCAGTAGTGTACAGGGGGATACGCAGTATTTT. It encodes CASSVQGDTQYF.

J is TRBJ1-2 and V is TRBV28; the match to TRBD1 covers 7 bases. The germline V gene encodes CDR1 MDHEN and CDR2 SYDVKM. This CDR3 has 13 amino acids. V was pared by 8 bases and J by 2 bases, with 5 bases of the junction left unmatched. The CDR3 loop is CASRTGQNYGYTF. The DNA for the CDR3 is TGTGCCAGCCGGACAGGACAGAACTATGGCTACACCTTC.

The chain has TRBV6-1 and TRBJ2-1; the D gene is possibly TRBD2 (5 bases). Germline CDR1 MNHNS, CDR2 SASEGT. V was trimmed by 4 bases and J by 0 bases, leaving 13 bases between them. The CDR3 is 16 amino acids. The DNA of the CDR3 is TGTGCCAGCAGTGGGAGGACGGGGAGCTCCTACAATGAGCAGTTCTTC. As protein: CASSGRTGSSYNEQFF.

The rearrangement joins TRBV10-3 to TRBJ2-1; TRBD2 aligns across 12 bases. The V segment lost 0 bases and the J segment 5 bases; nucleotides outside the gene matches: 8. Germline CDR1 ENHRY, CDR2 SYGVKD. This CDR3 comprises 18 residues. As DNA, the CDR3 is TGTGCCATCAGTGAGTCGAGTTCGGGACTAGCGGGTAACAATGAGCAGTTCTTC. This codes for CAISESSSGLAGNNEQFF.

This CDR3 reads CASRPGKVRSPYTEAFF. CDR3 bases: TGTGCCAGCAGGCCAGGGAAAGTAAGGTCGCCGTACACTGAAGCTTTCTTT. The gene calls are TRBV7-8 and TRBJ1-1; D possibly corresponds to TRBD1 (5 bases). V gave up 6 bases and J gave up 3 bases, with 23 bases separating them. Germline loops: CDR1 SGHVS, CDR2 FQNEAQ. The CDR3 is 17 residues long.

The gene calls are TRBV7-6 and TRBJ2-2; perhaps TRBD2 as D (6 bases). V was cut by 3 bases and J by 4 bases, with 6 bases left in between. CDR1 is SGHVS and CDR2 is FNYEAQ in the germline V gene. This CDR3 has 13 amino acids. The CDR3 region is CASSLGGTGELFF. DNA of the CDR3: TGTGCCAGCAGCTTGGGAGGCACCGGGGAGCTGTTTTTT. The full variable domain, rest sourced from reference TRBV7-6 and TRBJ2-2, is GAGVSQSPRYKVTKRGQDVALRCDPISGHVSLYWYRQALGQGPEFLTYFNYEAQQDKSGLPNDRFSAERPEGSISTLTIQRTEQRDSAMYRCASSLGGTGELFFGEGSRLTVL.

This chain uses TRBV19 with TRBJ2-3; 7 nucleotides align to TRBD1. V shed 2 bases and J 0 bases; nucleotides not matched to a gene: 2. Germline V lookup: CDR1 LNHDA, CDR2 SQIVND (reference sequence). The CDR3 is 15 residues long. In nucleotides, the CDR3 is TGTGCCAGTAGTATAAGGGGACAGAGCACAGATACGCAGTATTTT. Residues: CASSIRGQSTDTQYF.

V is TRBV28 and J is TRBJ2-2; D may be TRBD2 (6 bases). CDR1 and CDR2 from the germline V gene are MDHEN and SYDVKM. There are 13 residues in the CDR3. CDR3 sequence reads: CALGAAGTGELFF. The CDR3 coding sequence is TGTGCTCTTGGGGCGGCGGGGACCGGGGAGCTGTTTTTT. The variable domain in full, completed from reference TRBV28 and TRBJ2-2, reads DVKVTQSSRYLVKRTGEKVFLECVQDMDHENMFWYRQDPGLGLRLIYFSYDVKMKEKGDIPEGYSVSREKKERFSLILESASTNQTSMYLCALGAAGTGELFFGEGSRLTVL.

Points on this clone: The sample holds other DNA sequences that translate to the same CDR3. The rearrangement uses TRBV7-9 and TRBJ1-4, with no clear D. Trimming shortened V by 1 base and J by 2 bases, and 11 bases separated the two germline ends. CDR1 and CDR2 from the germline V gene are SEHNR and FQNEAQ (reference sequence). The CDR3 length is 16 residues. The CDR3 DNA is TGTGCCAGCAGCTTAGTTAGCGGGAGTACTAATGAAAAACTGTTTTTT. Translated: CASSLVSGSTNEKLFF.

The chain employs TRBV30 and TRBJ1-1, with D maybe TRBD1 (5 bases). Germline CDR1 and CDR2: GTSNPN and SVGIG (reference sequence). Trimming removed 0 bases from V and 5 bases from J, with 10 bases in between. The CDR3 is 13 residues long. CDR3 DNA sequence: TGTGCCTGGAGTGTCTGGGGGGGGACTGAAGCTTTCTTT. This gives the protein CAWSVWGGTEAFF.